This T cell receptor beta chain emerged from a study of T cells in Graves' hyperthyroidism and ophthalmopathy. Study overall: Peripheral blood was obtained at initial diagnosis, preceding any treatment.

TCR beta CDR3 sequences were amplified from RNA transcripts. HTBI primers drove first-round RT-PCR of the TCR CDR3. A single record per CDR3 protein comes from TCRdb applying MiXCR to the multiplex PCR reads. The data contain 500,000 to 650,000 distinct CDR3 sequences, about 20% of them singletons. About this clonotype: Its antigen is not known.

The CDR3 sequence is 18 residues long. The germline V and J ends were trimmed by 0 bases and 0 bases, with 16 bases remaining between them. The V gene's germline CDR1 is LNHNV and CDR2 YYDKDF (reference sequence). Study-wide points: In blood, most of the thyroid clonotypes expanded above 0.001 were also present.

Ophthalmopathy patients all had a Clinical Activity Score of at least 3, a NOSPECS grade of at least 4 and disease under 3 months old. Uncontrolled infection, other autoimmune disease, pregnancy or lactation barred patients from enrollment. The sequencing input was blood. V usage is TRBV15 and J usage is TRBJ2-3, with a tentative D call TRBD2 (6 bases). This receptor was identified in a man in his forties or fifties with Graves' ophthalmopathy. CDR3: CATSRDRLARYSTDTQYF. CDR3 bases: TGTGCCACCAGCAGAGATCGCCTAGCGCGATATAGCACAGATACGCAGTATTTT. Full variable domain (missing parts from reference TRBV15 and TRBJ2-3): DAMVIQNPRYQVTQFGKPVTLSCSQTLNHNVMYWYQQKSSQAPKLLFHYYDKDFNNEADTPDNFQSRRPNTSFCFLDIRSPGLGDTAMYLCATSRDRLARYSTDTQYFGPGTRLTVL.